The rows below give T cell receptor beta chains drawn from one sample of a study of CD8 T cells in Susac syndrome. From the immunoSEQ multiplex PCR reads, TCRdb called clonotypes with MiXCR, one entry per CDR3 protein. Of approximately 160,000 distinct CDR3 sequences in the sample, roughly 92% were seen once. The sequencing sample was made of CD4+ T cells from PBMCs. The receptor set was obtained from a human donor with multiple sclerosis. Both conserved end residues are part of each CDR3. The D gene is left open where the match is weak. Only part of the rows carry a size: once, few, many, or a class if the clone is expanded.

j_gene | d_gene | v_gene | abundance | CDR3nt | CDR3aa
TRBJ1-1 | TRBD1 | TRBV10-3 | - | TGTGCCATCAGTGAGTCGCAGGGGGCGAACACTGAAGCTTTCTTT | CAISESQGANTEAFF
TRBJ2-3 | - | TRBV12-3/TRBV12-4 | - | TGTGCCAGCACTCATTGGGACACTGGCACAGATACGCAGTATTTT | CASTHWDTGTDTQYF
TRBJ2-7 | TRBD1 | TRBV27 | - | TGTGCCAGCAGTTCCGGGACAGGGGTTTCGGAGCAGTACTTC | CASSSGTGVSEQYF
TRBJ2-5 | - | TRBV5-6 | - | TGTGCCAGCAGCTTGTACTTCCCCCGACAGGAAGAGACCCAGTACTTC | CASSLYFPRQEETQYF
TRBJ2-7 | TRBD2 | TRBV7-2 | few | TGTGCCAGCAGCTCTCTAGCGGGAGGATCCTACGAGCAGTACTTC | CASSSLAGGSYEQYF
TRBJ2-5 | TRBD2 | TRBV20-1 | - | TGCAGTGCCGGGACTAGTGGTTCAGAGACCCAGTACTTC | CSAGTSGSETQYF
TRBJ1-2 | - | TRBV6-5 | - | TGTGCCAGCAGCCTCCGGAGACACAGTTTGGATGGCTACACCTTC | CASSLRRHSLDGYTF
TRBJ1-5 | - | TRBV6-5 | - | TGTGCCAGCAGTTATTCCGGGCTGAGTCAGCCCCAGCATTTT | CASSYSGLSQPQHF
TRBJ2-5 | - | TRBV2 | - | TGTGCCAGCAGTGAATATCAGACCCAGTACTTC | CASSEYQTQYF
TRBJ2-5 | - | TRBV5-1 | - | TGCGCCAGCAGCCCCGGACAACCAGGGGAGACCCAGTACTTC | CASSPGQPGETQYF
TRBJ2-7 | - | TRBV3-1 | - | TGTGCCAGCAGCCAAGAGCCGGGCTCCTACGAGCAGTACTTC | CASSQEPGSYEQYF
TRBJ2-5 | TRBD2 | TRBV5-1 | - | TGCGCCAGCAGTACCGGACTAGCACAAGAGACCCAGTACTTC | CASSTGLAQETQYF
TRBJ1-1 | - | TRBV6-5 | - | TGTGCCAGCAGTTATCTTGCGGGGTGGACTGAAGCTTTCTTT | CASSYLAGWTEAFF
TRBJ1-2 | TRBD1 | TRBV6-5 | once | TGTGCCAGCAGCCCCACCGGGACAGGGAGCTATGGCTACACCTTC | CASSPTGTGSYGYTF
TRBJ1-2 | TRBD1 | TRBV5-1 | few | TGCGCCAGCAGCTTATCTACAGGGGCAGACTATGGCTACACCTTC | CASSLSTGADYGYTF
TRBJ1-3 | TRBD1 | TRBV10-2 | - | TGCGCCAGCAGTGAGAGACGACAGGGTGGAAACACCATATATTTT | CASSERRQGGNTIYF
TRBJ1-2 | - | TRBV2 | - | TGTGCCAGCAGATATAGTCAATTTGATTACACCTTC | CASRYSQFDYTF
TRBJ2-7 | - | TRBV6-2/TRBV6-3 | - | TGTGCCAGCCGCGCAGGGTCGTTCGAGCAGTACTTC | CASRAGSFEQYF
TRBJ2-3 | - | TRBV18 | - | TGTGCCAGCTCACCGAGCGTTAGCACAGATACGCAGTATTTT | CASSPSVSTDTQYF
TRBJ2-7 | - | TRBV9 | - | TGTGCCAGCAGCGTAGGTAACGAAGCCTACGAGCAGTACTTC | CASSVGNEAYEQYF
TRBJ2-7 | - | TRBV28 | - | TGTGCCAGCAGTTTATCGGCAGAGGGTTCCTACGAGCAGTACTTC | CASSLSAEGSYEQYF
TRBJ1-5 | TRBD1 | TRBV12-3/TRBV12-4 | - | TGTGCCAGCAGCAGGGGGAGGAATCAGCCCCAGCATTTT | CASSRGRNQPQHF
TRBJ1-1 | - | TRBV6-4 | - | TGTGCCAGCAGTGACTCCACAGTGCCGGCGGGCCGGGACTGTGAAGCTTTCTTT | CASSDSTVPAGRDCEAFF
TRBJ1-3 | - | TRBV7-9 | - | TGTGCCAGCAGCCGCCGACAGCTTGGAAACACCATATATTTT | CASSRRQLGNTIYF
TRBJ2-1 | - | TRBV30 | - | TGTGCCTGGAGTCAGGGGTTCAATGAGCAGTTCTTC | CAWSQGFNEQFF
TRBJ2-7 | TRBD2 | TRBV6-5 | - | TGTGCCAGCAGCATACTAGCGGGAGGTCTCGAGCAGTACTTC | CASSILAGGLEQYF
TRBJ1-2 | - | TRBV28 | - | TGTGCCAGCAGCTTCACAGTTCACCTGGCCTACACCTTC | CASSFTVHLAYTF
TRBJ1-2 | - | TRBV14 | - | TGTGCCAGCAGCCAAGTCGGGCAGGACAACTATGGCTACACCTTC | CASSQVGQDNYGYTF
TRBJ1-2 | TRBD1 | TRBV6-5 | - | TGTGCCAGCAGTTACTCGAGGCTGACGTTTCGGCAGGGGGTAGACTATGGCTACACCTTC | CASSYSRLTFRQGVDYGYTF
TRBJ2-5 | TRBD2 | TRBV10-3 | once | TGTGCCATCAGTGAAGTAGCGGGAGGAGGAGAGACCCAGTACTTC | CAISEVAGGGETQYF
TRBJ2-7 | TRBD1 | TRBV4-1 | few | TGCGCCAGCAGCCCCCGGGACAGGTCCTACGAGCAGTACTTC | CASSPRDRSYEQYF
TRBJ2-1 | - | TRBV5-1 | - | TGCGCCAGCAGCTTGACCCCCTTCATGGCGGGGACCAATGAGCAGTTCTTC | CASSLTPFMAGTNEQFF
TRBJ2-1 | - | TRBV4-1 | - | TGCGCCAGCAGCCAAGATCCCCAATCCAGGGACAATGAGCAGTTCTTC | CASSQDPQSRDNEQFF
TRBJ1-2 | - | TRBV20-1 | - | TGCAGTGCTAGAGATCAGAGGAAAGACCACTATGGCTACACCTTC | CSARDQRKDHYGYTF
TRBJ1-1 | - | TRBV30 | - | TGTGCCTGGAGTGTTTACAGTGAAGCTTTCTTT | CAWSVYSEAFF
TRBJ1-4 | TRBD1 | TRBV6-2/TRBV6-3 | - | TGTGCCAGCAGTTCGGACAGGGGAGGAGAAAAACTGTTTTTT | CASSSDRGGEKLFF
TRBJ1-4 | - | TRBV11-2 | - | TGTGCCAGCAGCTTTCGGGGCACAACTAATGAAAAACTGTTTTTT | CASSFRGTTNEKLFF
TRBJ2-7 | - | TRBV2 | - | TGTGCCAGCAGTCAGACGTCCTTTACGGGAGAGCAGTACTTC | CASSQTSFTGEQYF
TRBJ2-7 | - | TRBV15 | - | TGTGCCACCAGCAGAGATCGGGTCTACGAGCAGTACTTC | CATSRDRVYEQYF
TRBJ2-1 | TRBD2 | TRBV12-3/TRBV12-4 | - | TGTGCCAGCAGCCGGACTAGCGGGAGTAACTCCTACAATGAGCAGTTCTTC | CASSRTSGSNSYNEQFF
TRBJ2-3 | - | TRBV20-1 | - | TGCAGTGCTCCCCGGGAAGATACGCAGTATTTT | CSAPREDTQYF
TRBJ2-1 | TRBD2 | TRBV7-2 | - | TGTGCCAGCAGCTGGCTAGCGGGAGGCGATTCGGGGCAGTTCTTC | CASSWLAGGDSGQFF
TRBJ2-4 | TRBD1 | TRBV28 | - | TGTGCCAGCAACACAGGGGGCGGGCGGATGGAAGTTCAGTACTTC | CASNTGGGRMEVQYF
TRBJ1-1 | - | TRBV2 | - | TGTGCCAGCAGTGGGATGAACACTGAAGCTTTCTTT | CASSGMNTEAFF
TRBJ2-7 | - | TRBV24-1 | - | TGTGCCACCAGTGAACCCCGACGATTAGGAGAGCAGTACTTC | CATSEPRRLGEQYF
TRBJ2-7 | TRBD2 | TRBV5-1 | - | TGCGCCAGCAGCTTGGGCGGGAGGCCTTCCGAGCAGTACTTC | CASSLGGRPSEQYF
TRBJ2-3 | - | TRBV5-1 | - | TGCGCCAGCAGCTTGGCCGCCGGGGATACGCAGTATTTT | CASSLAAGDTQYF
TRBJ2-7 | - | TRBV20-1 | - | TGCAGTGCTGCGGGCCCTGTATCCTACGAACAGTACTTC | CSAAGPVSYEQYF